This is a list of T cell receptor beta chains from one sample in a study of T cells in Graves' hyperthyroidism and ophthalmopathy. TCRdb fed the multiplex PCR reads into MiXCR, producing one record per CDR3 protein. The table includes approximately 600,000 distinct CDR3 sequences, around 21% detected once. The sequencing sample was made of blood. These receptors all come from a man under 40 with Graves' ophthalmopathy. Both conserved end residues are part of each CDR3. D genes are given only for firm matches. Some rows have no size entry. The others give once, few or many, or a class for an expanded clone.

abundance: -; len: 16; d_gene: -; j_gene: TRBJ1-3; v_gene: TRBV15; CDR3aa: CATSRDSLLSGNTIYF; CDR3nt: TGTGCCACCAGCAGAGACAGCCTACTCTCTGGAAACACCATATATTTT
abundance: -; len: 14; d_gene: TRBD1; j_gene: TRBJ2-7; v_gene: TRBV20-1; CDR3aa: CSAEGQGAAREQYF; CDR3nt: TGCAGTGCTGAGGGACAGGGGGCGGCTCGCGAGCAGTACTTC
abundance: few; len: 12; d_gene: -; j_gene: TRBJ2-6; v_gene: TRBV7-2; CDR3aa: CARQTGANVLTF; CDR3nt: TGTGCCCGCCAAACTGGGGCCAACGTCCTGACTTTC
abundance: -; len: 16; d_gene: TRBD1; j_gene: TRBJ2-1; v_gene: TRBV5-1; CDR3aa: CASSFLRDRKMDEQFF; CDR3nt: TGCGCCAGCAGCTTTCTGCGGGACAGGAAAATGGATGAGCAGTTCTTC
abundance: -; len: 16; d_gene: TRBD2; j_gene: TRBJ2-7; v_gene: TRBV6-2/TRBV6-3; CDR3aa: CASSYSVGGSVDEQYF; CDR3nt: TGTGCCAGCAGTTACTCAGTCGGCGGGAGTGTCGACGAGCAGTACTTC
abundance: many; len: 16; d_gene: TRBD2; j_gene: TRBJ2-2; v_gene: TRBV2; CDR3aa: CASSFEVAGATGELFF; CDR3nt: TGTGCCAGCAGTTTCGAGGTAGCGGGAGCTACCGGGGAGCTGTTTTTT
abundance: few; len: 16; d_gene: TRBD2; j_gene: TRBJ2-7; v_gene: TRBV20-1; CDR3aa: CSAGTPSSGRTYEQYF; CDR3nt: TGCAGTGCTGGAACCCCCTCTAGCGGGAGGACCTACGAGCAGTACTTC
abundance: -; len: 12; d_gene: TRBD1; j_gene: TRBJ2-1; v_gene: TRBV12-3/TRBV12-4; CDR3aa: CASGTGGDEQFF; CDR3nt: TGTGCCAGCGGGACAGGAGGAGATGAGCAGTTCTTC
abundance: -; len: 14; d_gene: TRBD1; j_gene: TRBJ2-1; v_gene: TRBV7-9; CDR3aa: CASSLEDRAREQFF; CDR3nt: TGTGCCAGCAGCTTAGAGGACAGGGCAAGAGAGCAGTTCTTC
abundance: -; len: 20; d_gene: TRBD1; j_gene: TRBJ2-1; v_gene: TRBV7-9; CDR3aa: CASSSWDRGLREVTYNEQFF; CDR3nt: TGTGCCAGCAGCTCTTGGGACAGGGGTTTGCGGGAGGTCACCTACAATGAGCAGTTCTTC
abundance: -; len: 15; d_gene: -; j_gene: TRBJ1-3; v_gene: TRBV3-1; CDR3aa: CASSEARRSGNTIYF; CDR3nt: TGTGCCAGCAGCGAAGCCCGAAGGTCTGGAAACACCATATATTTT
abundance: -; len: 18; d_gene: TRBD2; j_gene: TRBJ2-2; v_gene: TRBV7-2; CDR3aa: CASSPVPSGAANTGELFF; CDR3nt: TGTGCCAGCAGCCCGGTGCCTAGCGGGGCAGCGAACACCGGGGAGCTGTTTTTT
abundance: few; len: 11; d_gene: -; j_gene: TRBJ1-3; v_gene: TRBV2; CDR3aa: CASNPRDTIYF; CDR3nt: TGTGCCAGCAACCCGCGGGACACCATATATTTT
abundance: -; len: 16; d_gene: -; j_gene: TRBJ2-1; v_gene: TRBV4-1; CDR3aa: CASSQDGGSDYNEQFF; CDR3nt: TGCGCCAGCAGCCAAGATGGAGGTTCCGACTACAATGAGCAGTTCTTC
abundance: few; len: 12; d_gene: -; j_gene: TRBJ1-5; v_gene: TRBV20-1; CDR3aa: CSASEGDQPQHF; CDR3nt: TGCAGTGCTAGCGAGGGAGATCAGCCCCAGCATTTT
abundance: many; len: 12; d_gene: -; j_gene: TRBJ2-3; v_gene: TRBV5-1; CDR3aa: CASSLSTDTQYF; CDR3nt: TGTGCCAGCAGCTTAAGCACAGATACGCAGTATTTT
abundance: many; len: 14; d_gene: -; j_gene: TRBJ2-3; v_gene: TRBV6-5; CDR3aa: CASSYSWGTDTQYF; CDR3nt: TGTGCCAGCAGTTACTCCTGGGGCACAGATACGCAGTATTTT
abundance: -; len: 17; d_gene: -; j_gene: TRBJ2-2; v_gene: TRBV2; CDR3aa: CASSAQQGGGNTGELFF; CDR3nt: TGTGCCAGCAGCGCGCAACAGGGGGGGGGGAACACCGGGGAGCTGTTTTTT
abundance: many; len: 14; d_gene: -; j_gene: TRBJ2-5; v_gene: TRBV30; CDR3aa: CAWSVVGIKETQYF; CDR3nt: TGTGCCTGGAGTGTGGTAGGGATTAAAGAGACCCAGTACTTC
abundance: -; len: 15; d_gene: -; j_gene: TRBJ1-5; v_gene: TRBV19; CDR3aa: CASSIGSGGNQPQHF; CDR3nt: TGTGCCAGTAGTATTGGGTCCGGGGGCAATCAGCCCCAGCATTTT
abundance: many; len: 15; d_gene: -; j_gene: TRBJ1-1; v_gene: TRBV6-1; CDR3aa: CASSAQTAVNTEAFF; CDR3nt: TGTGCCAGCAGTGCTCAGACCGCCGTGAACACTGAAGCTTTCTTT
abundance: -; len: 13; d_gene: -; j_gene: TRBJ1-5; v_gene: TRBV29-1; CDR3aa: CSAREGDYQPQHF; CDR3nt: TGCAGCGCCAGGGAAGGGGATTATCAGCCCCAGCATTTT
abundance: -; len: 16; d_gene: TRBD2; j_gene: TRBJ2-1; v_gene: TRBV30; CDR3aa: CARGTSGRAWDGGQFF; CDR3nt: TGTGCCCGGGGGACTAGCGGGAGAGCTTGGGATGGGGGGCAGTTCTTC
abundance: few; len: 13; d_gene: TRBD1; j_gene: TRBJ2-1; v_gene: TRBV5-5; CDR3aa: CASRGTGGREQFF; CDR3nt: TGTGCCAGCAGGGGGACAGGGGGACGGGAGCAGTTCTTC
abundance: few; len: 18; d_gene: TRBD2; j_gene: TRBJ2-7; v_gene: TRBV20-1; CDR3aa: CSARDRYLAGVISYEQYF; CDR3nt: TGCAGTGCTAGAGATCGATATTTAGCGGGCGTTATCTCCTACGAGCAGTACTTC
abundance: few; len: 13; d_gene: TRBD1; j_gene: TRBJ2-1; v_gene: TRBV29-1; CDR3aa: CSVDGQGGNEQFF; CDR3nt: TGCAGCGTTGATGGACAGGGAGGCAATGAGCAGTTCTTC
abundance: few; len: 17; d_gene: TRBD1; j_gene: TRBJ1-2; v_gene: TRBV7-8; CDR3aa: CASSLSGQGGLGYGYTF; CDR3nt: TGTGCCAGCAGCTTATCCGGACAGGGGGGCCTGGGCTATGGCTACACCTTC